The rows below give T cell receptor beta chains drawn from one sample of a study of cytomegalovirus exposure and HLA in healthy donors. Clones were read by immunoSEQ multiplex PCR, and TCRdb kept only the in-frame ones, dropping some. The data show about 150,000 clones, 73% seen once. The specimen sequenced was PBMCs. The receptors stem from a woman younger than 30 in good health and CMV-seronegative. Each CDR3 is given with its conserved first and last residue. D genes are given only for firm matches. Size is omitted from some rows. Given values are once, few, many or a class for expanded clones.

J gene: TRBJ2-5; V gene: TRBV19; clone size: -; D gene: TRBD1; CDR3 protein: CASSSDRGKETQYF; CDR3 DNA: TGTGCCAGTAGTAGCGACAGGGGGAAAGAGACCCAGTACTTC
J gene: TRBJ2-1; V gene: TRBV4-1; clone size: once; D gene: TRBD2; CDR3 protein: CASSQGLAGVLLDNEQFF; CDR3 DNA: TGCGCCAGCAGCCAAGGGTTGGCGGGAGTGCTGCTAGACAATGAGCAGTTCTTC
J gene: TRBJ2-1; V gene: TRBV12-5; clone size: few; D gene: -; CDR3 protein: CASGFFTGEQFF; CDR3 DNA: TGTGCTAGTGGTTTTTTCACAGGGGAGCAGTTCTTC
J gene: TRBJ2-3; V gene: TRBV6-5; clone size: -; D gene: TRBD1; CDR3 protein: CASSARGQGDTQYF; CDR3 DNA: TGTGCCAGCAGTGCCAGGGGGCAAGGAGATACGCAGTATTTT
J gene: TRBJ2-5; V gene: TRBV6-6; clone size: few; D gene: -; CDR3 protein: CASSPRRDTETQYF; CDR3 DNA: TGTGCCAGCAGCCCGCGTAGAGACACGGAGACCCAGTACTTC
J gene: TRBJ2-1; V gene: TRBV29-1; clone size: -; D gene: -; CDR3 protein: CSVGWAGNNEQFF; CDR3 DNA: TGCAGCGTCGGGTGGGCAGGGAACAATGAGCAGTTCTTC
J gene: TRBJ2-3; V gene: TRBV9; clone size: -; D gene: -; CDR3 protein: CASSVVGASDTQYF; CDR3 DNA: TGTGCCAGCAGCGTAGTTGGGGCATCAGATACGCAGTATTTT
J gene: TRBJ2-2; V gene: TRBV19; clone size: -; D gene: TRBD1; CDR3 protein: CASRLRTGGTGELFF; CDR3 DNA: TGTGCCAGTAGGCTAAGGACAGGGGGGACCGGGGAGCTGTTTTTT
J gene: TRBJ1-4; V gene: TRBV5-6; clone size: once; D gene: TRBD1; CDR3 protein: CASSAGTGALEKLFF; CDR3 DNA: TGTGCCAGCAGCGCCGGGACAGGGGCTCTTGAAAAACTGTTTTTT
J gene: TRBJ1-5; V gene: TRBV28; clone size: once; D gene: TRBD1; CDR3 protein: CASQQFGDSDNQPQHF; CDR3 DNA: TGTGCCAGCCAGCAGTTTGGGGACAGCGACAATCAGCCCCAGCATTTT
J gene: TRBJ1-1; V gene: TRBV5-4; clone size: -; D gene: -; CDR3 protein: CASNTGDTEAFF; CDR3 DNA: TGTGCCAGCAACACCGGGGATACTGAAGCTTTCTTT
J gene: TRBJ2-6; V gene: TRBV7-2; clone size: -; D gene: -; CDR3 protein: CASAPNSIANVLTF; CDR3 DNA: TGTGCCAGCGCTCCTAACAGCATAGCCAACGTCCTGACTTTC
J gene: TRBJ1-2; V gene: TRBV19; clone size: -; D gene: -; CDR3 protein: CASSSSGTWGYTF; CDR3 DNA: TGTGCCAGTAGCTCTAGCGGGACCTGGGGCTACACCTTC
J gene: TRBJ2-7; V gene: TRBV27; clone size: -; D gene: TRBD1; CDR3 protein: CASSAWDRDEQYF; CDR3 DNA: TGTGCCAGCAGTGCATGGGACAGGGACGAGCAGTACTTC
J gene: TRBJ2-2; V gene: TRBV9; clone size: once; D gene: -; CDR3 protein: CASSPPARGAGELFF; CDR3 DNA: TGTGCCAGCAGCCCTCCGGCGCGGGGTGCCGGGGAGCTGTTTTTT
J gene: TRBJ1-4; V gene: TRBV7-9; clone size: few; D gene: -; CDR3 protein: CASSTGQNAREKLFF; CDR3 DNA: TGTGCCAGCAGCACTGGACAGAATGCTCGGGAAAAACTGTTTTTT
J gene: TRBJ2-2; V gene: TRBV9; clone size: -; D gene: -; CDR3 protein: CASSVDSNTGELFF; CDR3 DNA: TGTGCCAGCAGCGTCGACAGTAACACCGGGGAGCTGTTTTTT
J gene: TRBJ2-1; V gene: TRBV7-2; clone size: -; D gene: -; CDR3 protein: CASSLESGVGYNEQFF; CDR3 DNA: TGTGCCAGCAGCTTAGAATCAGGGGTAGGCTACAATGAGCAGTTCTTC
J gene: TRBJ1-4; V gene: TRBV6-5; clone size: once; D gene: -; CDR3 protein: CASSYKNAGREKLFF; CDR3 DNA: TGTGCCAGCAGTTACAAGAACGCGGGGAGGGAAAAACTGTTTTTT
J gene: TRBJ2-3; V gene: TRBV7-2; clone size: few; D gene: TRBD2; CDR3 protein: CASSLMIGGAVDTQYF; CDR3 DNA: TGTGCCAGCAGCTTAATGATCGGGGGGGCCGTAGATACGCAGTATTTT
J gene: TRBJ1-1; V gene: TRBV6-5; clone size: once; D gene: TRBD1; CDR3 protein: CASSPNRGSTEAFF; CDR3 DNA: TGTGCCAGCAGCCCGAACAGGGGGTCCACTGAAGCTTTCTTT
J gene: TRBJ1-1; V gene: TRBV28; clone size: -; D gene: -; CDR3 protein: CASSFQTLNTEAFF; CDR3 DNA: TGTGCCAGCAGTTTCCAAACATTGAACACTGAAGCTTTCTTT
J gene: TRBJ1-3; V gene: TRBV6-1; clone size: -; D gene: TRBD1; CDR3 protein: CASSEPGQGGNTIYF; CDR3 DNA: TGTGCCAGCAGTGAACCGGGACAGGGAGGAAACACCATATATTTT
J gene: TRBJ2-7; V gene: TRBV7-2; clone size: -; D gene: -; CDR3 protein: CASSGRQGGNEQYF; CDR3 DNA: TGTGCCAGCAGCGGCCGACAGGGAGGCAACGAGCAGTACTTC
J gene: TRBJ2-3; V gene: TRBV7-2; clone size: few; D gene: TRBD1; CDR3 protein: CASSRTGISTDTQYF; CDR3 DNA: TGTGCCAGCAGCCGGACAGGGATTAGCACAGATACGCAGTATTTT
J gene: TRBJ2-3; V gene: TRBV11-3; clone size: -; D gene: TRBD2; CDR3 protein: CASSAGLLTDTQYF; CDR3 DNA: TGTGCCAGCAGCGCGGGACTACTCACAGATACGCAGTATTTT
J gene: TRBJ2-4; V gene: TRBV4-2; clone size: -; D gene: TRBD2; CDR3 protein: CASSQDSLMSGGAGGSQYF; CDR3 DNA: TGTGCCAGCAGCCAAGATTCTCTTATGAGCGGGGGGGCCGGAGGCAGTCAGTACTTC
J gene: TRBJ1-1; V gene: TRBV18; clone size: -; D gene: -; CDR3 protein: CASSRREWDFTEAFF; CDR3 DNA: TGTGCCAGCTCACGGAGGGAGTGGGACTTCACTGAAGCTTTCTTT
J gene: TRBJ1-5; V gene: TRBV7-8; clone size: -; D gene: TRBD1; CDR3 protein: CASSSGQGHQPQHF; CDR3 DNA: TGTGCCAGCAGCTCCGGACAGGGACATCAGCCCCAGCATTTT
J gene: TRBJ2-2; V gene: TRBV19; clone size: few; D gene: TRBD1; CDR3 protein: CASRTGSLDTGELFF; CDR3 DNA: TGTGCCAGTCGGACAGGGAGCCTGGACACCGGGGAGCTGTTTTTT
J gene: TRBJ2-3; V gene: TRBV6-5; clone size: many; D gene: -; CDR3 protein: CASSLGGPTDTQYF; CDR3 DNA: TGTGCCAGCAGTTTGGGAGGCCCCACAGATACGCAGTATTTT
J gene: TRBJ2-3; V gene: TRBV11-2; clone size: once; D gene: TRBD2; CDR3 protein: CASSLLAGVGADTQYF; CDR3 DNA: TGTGCCAGCAGCCTACTAGCGGGAGTCGGCGCAGATACGCAGTATTTT
J gene: TRBJ1-5; V gene: TRBV6-6; clone size: few; D gene: -; CDR3 protein: CASSNRVQSNQPQHF; CDR3 DNA: TGTGCCAGCAGTAACAGGGTCCAAAGCAATCAGCCCCAGCATTTT
J gene: TRBJ2-1; V gene: TRBV6-5; clone size: -; D gene: TRBD1; CDR3 protein: CASSARGSVDEQFF; CDR3 DNA: TGTGCCAGCAGTGCCAGGGGGAGCGTCGATGAGCAGTTCTTC
J gene: TRBJ1-4; V gene: TRBV5-3; clone size: -; D gene: TRBD1; CDR3 protein: CARSLGDRATNEKLFF; CDR3 DNA: TGTGCCAGAAGCTTGGGCGACAGGGCAACTAATGAAAAACTGTTTTTT
J gene: TRBJ1-1; V gene: TRBV2; clone size: few; D gene: TRBD1; CDR3 protein: CASSQRQGVEAFF; CDR3 DNA: TGTGCCAGCAGTCAAAGACAGGGTGTGGAAGCTTTCTTT
J gene: TRBJ1-1; V gene: TRBV6-5; clone size: -; D gene: TRBD1; CDR3 protein: CASSYSGGAMGFEAFF; CDR3 DNA: TGTGCCAGCAGTTACTCAGGGGGCGCGATGGGCTTTGAAGCTTTCTTT
J gene: TRBJ1-2; V gene: TRBV7-2; clone size: -; D gene: -; CDR3 protein: CASSSRDNYGYTF; CDR3 DNA: TGTGCCAGCAGCTCGCGGGATAACTATGGCTACACCTTC
J gene: TRBJ2-3; V gene: TRBV7-9; clone size: few; D gene: TRBD1; CDR3 protein: CASSSWTGGTDTQYF; CDR3 DNA: TGTGCCAGCAGCTCCTGGACAGGGGGGACAGATACGCAGTATTTT
J gene: TRBJ2-5; V gene: TRBV6-1; clone size: -; D gene: TRBD2; CDR3 protein: CASSQPQAGRETQYF; CDR3 DNA: TGTGCCAGCAGTCAGCCCCAAGCGGGGCGAGAGACCCAGTACTTC
J gene: TRBJ1-6; V gene: TRBV4-3; clone size: -; D gene: TRBD1; CDR3 protein: CASSSQTGYNSPLHF; CDR3 DNA: TGCGCCAGCAGCTCTCAGACAGGGTATAATTCACCCCTCCACTTT
J gene: TRBJ2-2; V gene: TRBV5-1; clone size: once; D gene: -; CDR3 protein: CASSLRDTSGELFF; CDR3 DNA: TGCGCCAGCAGCCTCCGGGACACCTCCGGGGAGCTGTTTTTT
J gene: TRBJ1-5; V gene: TRBV19; clone size: -; D gene: -; CDR3 protein: CASNDRGFNQPQHF; CDR3 DNA: TGTGCCAGTAATGACCGAGGCTTTAATCAGCCCCAGCATTTT
J gene: TRBJ2-5; V gene: TRBV2; clone size: -; D gene: TRBD2; CDR3 protein: CASRDGGQETQYF; CDR3 DNA: TGTGCCAGCAGGGACGGGGGGCAAGAGACCCAGTACTTC
J gene: TRBJ2-3; V gene: TRBV4-1; clone size: -; D gene: TRBD2; CDR3 protein: CASSQLGGAGDTQYF; CDR3 DNA: TGCGCCAGCAGCCAACTCGGGGGGGCCGGAGATACGCAGTATTTT
J gene: TRBJ1-1; V gene: TRBV18; clone size: -; D gene: -; CDR3 protein: CASSPKGATEAFF; CDR3 DNA: TGTGCCAGCTCACCTAAAGGGGCCACTGAAGCTTTCTTT
J gene: TRBJ1-1; V gene: TRBV7-9; clone size: -; D gene: -; CDR3 protein: CASTRQGAEAFF; CDR3 DNA: TGTGCCAGCACAAGACAAGGTGCTGAAGCTTTCTTT
J gene: TRBJ2-1; V gene: TRBV9; clone size: -; D gene: TRBD2; CDR3 protein: CASSDSGGDHNEQFF; CDR3 DNA: TGTGCCAGCAGCGACAGCGGGGGGGACCACAATGAGCAGTTCTTC
J gene: TRBJ1-1; V gene: TRBV6-5; clone size: -; D gene: -; CDR3 protein: CASSYSRQLNEAFF; CDR3 DNA: TGTGCCAGCAGTTACTCGAGACAGCTTAATGAAGCTTTCTTT
J gene: TRBJ1-1; V gene: TRBV29-1; clone size: -; D gene: -; CDR3 protein: CSVYNPGHEAFF; CDR3 DNA: TGCAGCGTCTACAACCCGGGACACGAAGCTTTCTTT
J gene: TRBJ1-2; V gene: TRBV6-5; clone size: -; D gene: -; CDR3 protein: CASRRAGLGYTF; CDR3 DNA: TGTGCCAGCAGACGGGCGGGGTTGGGCTACACCTTC
J gene: TRBJ2-2; V gene: TRBV6-1; clone size: -; D gene: -; CDR3 protein: CATLTGSTGELFF; CDR3 DNA: TGTGCCACGCTGACAGGCAGTACCGGGGAGCTGTTTTTT
J gene: TRBJ1-1; V gene: TRBV28; clone size: once; D gene: -; CDR3 protein: CAVHRANTEAFF; CDR3 DNA: TGTGCCGTCCACAGGGCGAACACTGAAGCTTTCTTT
J gene: TRBJ1-2; V gene: TRBV9; clone size: -; D gene: -; CDR3 protein: CASSVGRGGVEGYTF; CDR3 DNA: TGTGCCAGCAGCGTAGGTAGGGGGGGAGTGGAGGGCTACACCTTC
J gene: TRBJ2-7; V gene: TRBV6-5; clone size: few; D gene: TRBD1; CDR3 protein: CASSYRDRGQYEQYF; CDR3 DNA: TGTGCCAGCAGTTACCGGGACAGGGGGCAATACGAGCAGTACTTC
J gene: TRBJ1-5; V gene: TRBV28; clone size: -; D gene: TRBD1; CDR3 protein: CASSPSGTVLKINQPQHF; CDR3 DNA: TGTGCCAGCAGTCCCTCCGGGACAGTACTAAAAATCAATCAGCCCCAGCATTTT
J gene: TRBJ1-1; V gene: TRBV6-5; clone size: -; D gene: -; CDR3 protein: CASSYQNREEAFF; CDR3 DNA: TGTGCCAGCAGTTATCAAAACAGGGAGGAAGCTTTCTTT
J gene: TRBJ2-2; V gene: TRBV4-3; clone size: -; D gene: TRBD2; CDR3 protein: CASSPRLGLAYANTGELFF; CDR3 DNA: TGCGCCAGCAGCCCCCGATTAGGACTAGCGTACGCGAACACCGGGGAGCTGTTTTTT
J gene: TRBJ2-2; V gene: TRBV7-8; clone size: -; D gene: -; CDR3 protein: CASSFRDTNTGELFF; CDR3 DNA: TGTGCCAGCAGTTTCCGGGACACAAACACCGGGGAGCTGTTTTTT
J gene: TRBJ1-1; V gene: TRBV6-1; clone size: -; D gene: -; CDR3 protein: CASDSNIFEAFF; CDR3 DNA: TGTGCCAGCGACAGTAATATCTTTGAAGCTTTCTTT